This T cell receptor beta chain was observed in a study of control samples from healthy donors and cancer patients. Sequenced by immunoSEQ multiplex PCR; TCRdb stores in-frame clones only, minus some. The repertoire holds some 150,000 clones, with about 91% as singletons. The junction had 2 bases not matched to a gene; V was cut back by 4 bases and J by 0 bases. This CDR3 comprises 14 residues. Germline CDR1 is MGHRA and CDR2 is YSYEKL. Sequences were obtained from blood. The sequence derives from a man aged 25-45 years in good health. The chain couples TRBV4-1 to TRBJ2-7, with TRBD2 matching 8 bases. CDR3 in DNA: TGCGCCAGCAGCCTTAGCGGGGACTCCTACGAGCAGTACTTC. Its translation: CASSLSGDSYEQYF.